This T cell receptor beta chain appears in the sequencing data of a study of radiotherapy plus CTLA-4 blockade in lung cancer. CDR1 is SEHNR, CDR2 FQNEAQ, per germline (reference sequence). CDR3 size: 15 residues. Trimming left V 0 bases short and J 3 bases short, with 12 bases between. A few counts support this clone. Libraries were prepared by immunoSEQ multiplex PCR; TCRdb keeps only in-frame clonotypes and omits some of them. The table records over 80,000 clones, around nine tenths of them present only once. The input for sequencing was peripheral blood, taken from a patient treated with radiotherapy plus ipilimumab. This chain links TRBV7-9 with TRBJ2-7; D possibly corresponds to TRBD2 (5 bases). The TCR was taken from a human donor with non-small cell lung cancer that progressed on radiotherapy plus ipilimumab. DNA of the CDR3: TGTGCCAGCAGCTTAGCGGGAGTTGGTGGCTACGAGCAGTACTTC. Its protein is CASSLAGVGGYEQYF.